This section outlines one T cell receptor beta chain sequence together with its context. Its antigen remains unidentified. No base quality information exists; no much larger clone differs at one position. This record belongs to a study of cytomegalovirus exposure and HLA in healthy donors (dated by TCRdb to 2016 to 2017). For the study in its entirety: An earlier analysis of some 600 of the donors reported 276 Gb of sequence data and about 120 million unique TCR beta sequences obtained from some 170 million T cells. In a later analysis, previously published TCR beta repertoires from some 640 donors were re-analyzed and high-resolution HLA genotyping was added so that TCR occurrence patterns could be studied. Every discovery cohort repertoire had been produced on one sequencing platform. Donor age, sex, ethnicity and CMV serostatus were compiled alongside the repertoire data. The study used immunosequencing to profile the T cell repertoires of approximately 650 subjects and linked those repertoires to cytomegalovirus serostatus. Of the roughly 410 genotyped donors, more than 75% were placed in the genetic ancestry cluster associated with self-reported Caucasian donors. Along with the roughly 710-subject first cohort, a separate validation cohort of some 130 different subjects was used. A later genetic analysis used genome-wide SNP genotypes for 398 of the 666 donors, treating that subset as a discovery cohort. Both class I and class II loci were covered by HLA typing, at four-digit resolution. The later analysis used no new phenotypic data to find candidate immune exposures, relying instead on TCR beta sequences and their occurrence across donors. An early release that covered about 640 HLA-typed donors contained 250 to 350 gigabases of sequencing data and tens of millions of unique TCR sequences. The study aimed to test whether signatures of past pathogen exposure could be identified by cataloging public T cell receptors. To predict cytomegalovirus infection status, the study combined high-throughput TCR immunosequencing, statistical association of individual TCRs with disease status, and machine learning. Among about 410 genotyped donors of the cohort, an average of around 250,000 unique TCR beta nucleotide sequences was sequenced per donor, of which 15% to 20% were non-productive. Four or five DR-DQ haplotypes were handled as single units for association and clustering because linkage in the cohort was strong. The number of typed donors differed by locus: roughly 629-640 for A, B, C, DRB1 and DQB1; roughly 510 for DQA1; about 600 for DPA1; and about 470 for DPB1. An earlier analysis of around 640 of the donors used high-throughput TCR beta sequencing to judge whether each TCR beta V gene segment behaved as functional or pseudogenic.

Germline trimming: 4 bases from V, 1 base from J; junction bases outside gene matches: 8. The germline V gene sets CDR1 to SGHTA and CDR2 to FQGNSA. Reading from cysteine to phenylalanine, the CDR3 counts 17 amino acids. CDR3 DNA is the only sequence kept; it has 51 bases, read in frame from the first base. The cohort was made up of approximately 700 healthy bone marrow donors. At the time of sampling, all cohort members were nominally healthy, though unrecorded immune exposures were likely present. The donor tested CMV seronegative and was one of the 352 seronegative cohort members. A peripheral blood sample was provided by each donor, and peripheral blood mononuclear cells were used for TCR beta sequencing. Genomic DNA was extracted from the blood cell samples with the Qiagen DNeasy Blood Extraction Kit. Library construction relied on the immunoSEQ multiplex PCR assay. For the multiplex PCR, a mixture combining 60 forward primers for TCR Vbeta segments and 13 reverse primers for TCR Jbeta segments was used. Amplification of the CDR3 region of rearranged TCR beta genes was performed with a multiplex PCR assay on genomic DNA. On the Illumina HiSeq System, the amplified TCR beta libraries were sequenced as 87-base-pair reads. As for the authors' bioinformatics: In a later analysis, roughly 80 million unique TCR beta chains were counted across the 500 to 850 repertoires, and around 10 million of these chains were shared by at least two donors. Raw reads were error-corrected and collapsed into unique sequences with a nearest-neighbor algorithm that merged closely related sequences to remove PCR and sequencing errors. V, D and J gene segments were assigned by aligning CDR3 sequences to IMGT reference sequences. Each retained sequence needed at least a six-nucleotide match to both a V gene segment and a J gene segment. A rearrangement was called productive if the CDR3 had no stop codons and remained in frame with V and J, and every other rearrangement was called non-productive. Following IMGT convention, CDR3 was defined as the stretch from the second conserved V-encoded cysteine to the conserved J-encoded phenylalanine. Sequences without an unambiguous match to a single V gene segment were excluded from the earlier analysis of a few hundred of the donors. In an earlier analysis of approximately 500 of the donors, a V segment was called functional when productive rearrangements were above 56.7%, and segregating when the standard deviation between donors exceeded 5%. A statistical classification framework was built for diagnosing cytomegalovirus status from the catalog of TCR beta chain sequences. A later analysis assigned V and J genes by comparing TCR nucleotide sequences with IMGT/GENE-DB human TR gene sequences. The TCRdist pipeline was used in a later analysis to assign CDR3 sequences and most-parsimonious VDJ recombination scenarios. In a later analysis, every TCR beta chain was defined by the combination of its CDR3 amino acid sequence and its V-gene family, and reads without a unique V-gene family were dropped. In a later analysis, approximately 590 highly shared, low-generation-probability nucleotide sequences were removed to address suspected cross-contamination and a sequencing artifact. For each public chain, a later analysis derived a clonal expansion index from normalized ranks of inferred template counts within each repertoire. In a later analysis, generation probabilities were computed with a VDJ recombination model fitted to out-of-frame rearrangements, and the resulting probabilities were checked against IGoR. Hypergeometric tests were used in a later analysis to score TCR-TCR, TCR-HLA and TCR-CMV co-occurrence, with a repertoire-size bias correction applied to the TCR pairs. To estimate false discovery rates, a later analysis permuted the HLA or CMV assignments 20 times. In a later analysis, co-occurring TCRs were grouped with DBSCAN, and TCRdist sequence similarity was added when clustering was performed within HLA-allele-positive subsets. Repertoires with fewer than 30,000 or more than 120,000 public chains, plus five repertoires with anomalous nucleotide sharing, were excluded from co-occurrence clustering. This is the immuneACCESS table as TCRdb keeps it, with only in-frame sequences that have V and J called. A part of the clones is gone; compared with another copy, unresolved V genes explain less than half, and the rest is unexplained. From that table come the V and J calls and clone size; the DNA was used to work out D and trimming. The sample records some 200,000 clones, 82% of which are singletons. The ten largest clones add up to about 0.094% of the sample.

What the authors observed across the whole study: Assigning TCR associations to individual alleles was difficult when HLA alleles, especially DR and DQ, strongly co-occurred. A later analysis reported that several top co-occurrence clusters appeared linked to parvovirus B19, influenza, CMV and Epstein-Barr virus. An association between a missense DCLRE1C variant and V-gene and J-gene trimming of TCR beta chains was found in a later genetic analysis and replicated in an independent cohort. In a later genetic analysis, fewer N-insertions in productive TCRs were reported among donors in an Asian-associated ancestry cluster than the approximately 710-donor mean. Presence/absence analyses assumed roughly uniform sequencing depth across donors, an assumption that may not hold. A cluster of highly shared sequence variants was judged likely to be a technical artifact of the sequencing pipeline. According to a later analysis, TCR association rates differed among HLA loci, with DRB1 alleles showing the most associated TCRs and HLA-C alleles showing the fewest. HLA typing was unavailable for some donors at each locus, so association tests used only the typed subset. Only TCR beta chains were sequenced in this cohort, and the absence of alpha or paired-chain data limited detectable features. A further reported finding was that TCR beta sequences accurately predicted the HLA-A and HLA-B alleles for most subjects in the first cohort. A later analysis found that HLA-associated TCR beta chains were more clonally expanded and had lower generation probabilities than equally common non-associated chains. Linkage disequilibrium might explain the correlated functional status among segregating V segments, but an unknown experimental factor could not be excluded. Some IMGT-functional V segments, including TRBV6-2 and TRBV6-3, could not be distinguished by the 87-base-pair reads and were therefore excluded. Most CMV-associated TCR beta chains appeared to be HLA-restricted in a later analysis, and the HLA associations seemed to be driven largely by CMV exposure. Broadly in line with IMGT annotations, most TCR beta V segments showed up in productive rearrangements about 87% or about 30% of the time in an earlier analysis of around 600 of the donors. Specific HLA alleles were associated with 15,000 to 20,000 TCR beta sequences at a false discovery rate of 0.05 in a later analysis. According to the authors, the approach could potentially be generalized to other disease states and immunological phenotypes. CMV serostatus was the only immune exposure information available for the cohort. Across donors, most TCR sequences were observed very rarely, whereas some public TCRs were present in many individuals. Because counts were too low, seventeen rarely observed V segments, including chromosome 9 orphons, were left out of the earlier analysis of some 640 of the donors. A few of the identified cytomegalovirus-associated TCR beta chains were confirmed in vitro to be specific for cytomegalovirus antigens. The study listed over 150 TCR beta chains as associated with cytomegalovirus. The classifier was reported to diagnose cytomegalovirus status with high specificity and sensitivity in both the original and validation cohorts.

The TCR comes from a boy aged 2-15 years in good health and CMV-seronegative. The chain was built from TRBV7-2 and TRBJ1-3; a stretch of 9 junction bases matches TRBD1. The sample comprised PBMCs. The nucleotide sequence reads TGTGCCAGCAGCTGGTTCCCGGGACAGGGATCTGGAAACACCATATATTTT. It specifies CASSWFPGQGSGNTIYF.